This TCR beta chain was obtained from a study of cytomegalovirus exposure and HLA in healthy donors. The study's findings and limits: An analysis was carried out later, and it reportedly showed fewer N-insertions in an Asian-associated ancestry cluster than the approximately 670-donor mean.

In this sample, this clone turned up a few times. Antigen unknown. PCR employed 60 Vbeta and 13 Jbeta primers. TCRdb's copy holds only in-frame clones and misses some; the assay was immunoSEQ multiplex PCR. The sample carries around 120,000 clones, 8.5% to 10% recorded once. CDR1 and CDR2 from the germline V gene are SGHTA and FQGNSA. CDR3 size: 12 residues. Trimming removed 2 bases at V and 14 bases at J, with 14 bases between. J is TRBJ2-3 and V is TRBV7-2; TRBD1 might be the D (6 bases). The specimen was PBMCs. This receptor was identified in a man aged 30 to 39 in good health and CMV-seronegative. This CDR3 reads CASSLLGALRYF. CDR3 bases: TGTGCCAGCAGCTTACTGGGGGCCCTCAGGTATTTT.